This is a list of T cell receptor beta chains from one sample in a study of radiation and T cells in renal cell carcinoma. Sequenced by immunoSEQ multiplex PCR; TCRdb stores in-frame clones only, minus some. The data hold 150,000 or so clones, with approximately 90% observed a single time. Specimen: blood, collected from a patient whose treatment included radiotherapy and nephrectomy. These receptors all come from a woman aged 50 to 60 with renal cell carcinoma. CDR3s include the opening cysteine and the closing phenylalanine or tryptophan. D genes are given only for firm matches. Not all rows give a size; the values are once, few, many and, for expanded clones, a class.

d_gene: -
abundance: -
v_gene: TRBV6-5
j_gene: TRBJ2-3
CDR3nt: TGTGCCAGCAGACAAGGTTTAGCCTCGGATACGCAGTATTTT
CDR3aa: CASRQGLASDTQYF

d_gene: -
abundance: once
v_gene: TRBV21-1
j_gene: TRBJ2-7
CDR3nt: TGTGCCAGCAGCAACGGGCAGGGCTGGGAGCAGTACTTC
CDR3aa: CASSNGQGWEQYF

d_gene: -
abundance: -
v_gene: TRBV9
j_gene: TRBJ2-5
CDR3nt: TGTGCCAGCAGCACCTCGGGCATTGTGGAGACCCAGTACTTC
CDR3aa: CASSTSGIVETQYF

d_gene: -
abundance: few
v_gene: TRBV11-2
j_gene: TRBJ2-3
CDR3nt: TGTGCCAGCAGTACAAACAGGGTCCCAGATACGCAGTATTTT
CDR3aa: CASSTNRVPDTQYF

d_gene: -
abundance: -
v_gene: TRBV5-6
j_gene: TRBJ2-7
CDR3nt: TGTGCCAGCAGCTTGTTCGGGGCGGGGACCTACGAGCAGTACTTC
CDR3aa: CASSLFGAGTYEQYF

d_gene: -
abundance: -
v_gene: TRBV19
j_gene: TRBJ1-2
CDR3nt: TGTGCCAGTAGTATAGATCCAGGGACGACCGTTTATGGCCACACCTTC
CDR3aa: CASSIDPGTTVYGHTF

d_gene: TRBD1
abundance: -
v_gene: TRBV7-8
j_gene: TRBJ1-3
CDR3nt: TGTGCCAGCAGTAGACAGGGGGCAATAGGAAACACCATATATTTT
CDR3aa: CASSRQGAIGNTIYF

d_gene: -
abundance: -
v_gene: TRBV7-6
j_gene: TRBJ1-5
CDR3nt: TGTGCCAGCAGCCTAGACAGGAATCAGCCCCAGCATTTT
CDR3aa: CASSLDRNQPQHF

d_gene: TRBD1
abundance: -
v_gene: TRBV30
j_gene: TRBJ2-2
CDR3nt: TGTGCCTGGGCGAAAGAAGGGGGCTGGGTCACCGGGGAGCTGTTTTTT
CDR3aa: CAWAKEGGWVTGELFF

d_gene: TRBD1
abundance: -
v_gene: TRBV5-1
j_gene: TRBJ2-2
CDR3nt: TGCGCCAGCAGCGAACAGGGGGCGCTGGACACCGGGGAGCTGTTTTTT
CDR3aa: CASSEQGALDTGELFF

d_gene: -
abundance: once
v_gene: TRBV13
j_gene: TRBJ1-5
CDR3nt: TGTGCCAGCAGCTTAGGGACTGGGAGCAATCAGCCCCAGCATTTT
CDR3aa: CASSLGTGSNQPQHF

d_gene: TRBD1
abundance: -
v_gene: TRBV7-9
j_gene: TRBJ1-1
CDR3nt: TGTGCCAGCAGTACCGGGACAGGGCTTGAAGCTTTCTTT
CDR3aa: CASSTGTGLEAFF

d_gene: -
abundance: -
v_gene: TRBV7-9
j_gene: TRBJ1-2
CDR3nt: TGTGCCAGCAGCCTAGAGGGGAGAAGGAATGGCTACACCTTC
CDR3aa: CASSLEGRRNGYTF

d_gene: -
abundance: -
v_gene: TRBV15
j_gene: TRBJ1-2
CDR3nt: TGTGCCACCAGCAGAGAAGTCGGAGGGTACGGCTACACCTTC
CDR3aa: CATSREVGGYGYTF

d_gene: -
abundance: few
v_gene: TRBV5-1
j_gene: TRBJ1-1
CDR3nt: TGCGCCAGCAGAGTCCAGGGGATGAACACTGAAGCTTTCTTT
CDR3aa: CASRVQGMNTEAFF

d_gene: -
abundance: few
v_gene: TRBV2
j_gene: TRBJ1-2
CDR3nt: TGTGCCAGCAGTCGTCAGGGCTATGGCTACACCTTC
CDR3aa: CASSRQGYGYTF

d_gene: -
abundance: -
v_gene: TRBV18
j_gene: TRBJ1-5
CDR3nt: TGTGCCAGCGCCGGGGCCGGGGGCAATCAGCCCCAGCATTTT
CDR3aa: CASAGAGGNQPQHF

d_gene: -
abundance: -
v_gene: TRBV5-1
j_gene: TRBJ2-5
CDR3nt: TGCGCCAGCAGCTCCCAGGGTTCCGGGGGAGAGACCCAGTACTTC
CDR3aa: CASSSQGSGGETQYF

d_gene: TRBD1
abundance: once
v_gene: TRBV4-1
j_gene: TRBJ2-7
CDR3nt: TGCGCCAGCAGCCAATCGGAGGACAGGCTACTCTACGAGCAGTACTTC
CDR3aa: CASSQSEDRLLYEQYF

d_gene: -
abundance: -
v_gene: TRBV18
j_gene: TRBJ2-2
CDR3nt: TGTGCCAGCTCACCTTCTCTCACAGGCGGAGGGGGATCTCCCTTCGGGGAGCTGTTTTTT
CDR3aa: CASSPSLTGGGGSPFGELFF

d_gene: -
abundance: -
v_gene: TRBV5-4
j_gene: TRBJ2-5
CDR3nt: TGTGCCAGCAGCCCTGAGTGGGAAGAGACCCAGTACTTC
CDR3aa: CASSPEWEETQYF

d_gene: TRBD1
abundance: few
v_gene: TRBV6-5
j_gene: TRBJ1-2
CDR3nt: TGTGCCAGCAGCGAGACAATACAGGGGATGGGAGGCTACACCTTC
CDR3aa: CASSETIQGMGGYTF

d_gene: -
abundance: -
v_gene: TRBV19
j_gene: TRBJ2-1
CDR3nt: TGTGCCAGTAGTATAGTCGGCACGCAGTTCTTC
CDR3aa: CASSIVGTQFF

d_gene: TRBD1
abundance: few
v_gene: TRBV2
j_gene: TRBJ1-2
CDR3nt: TGTGCCAGCAGTAGGGACAGGGCAGGCTATGGCTACACCTTC
CDR3aa: CASSRDRAGYGYTF

d_gene: -
abundance: once
v_gene: TRBV10-1
j_gene: TRBJ2-1
CDR3nt: TGCGCCAGCAGTGATGAGGGGGGGGACTCCTACAATGAGCAGTTCTTC
CDR3aa: CASSDEGGDSYNEQFF

d_gene: TRBD1
abundance: -
v_gene: TRBV9
j_gene: TRBJ2-7
CDR3nt: TGTGCCAGCAGCGTCTGGACAGGGGAGGGCGAGCAGTACTTC
CDR3aa: CASSVWTGEGEQYF

d_gene: -
abundance: -
v_gene: TRBV9
j_gene: TRBJ2-5
CDR3nt: TGTGCCAGCAGCGTATTCGGATCACAAGAGACCCAGTACTTC
CDR3aa: CASSVFGSQETQYF

d_gene: TRBD2
abundance: -
v_gene: TRBV7-3
j_gene: TRBJ2-3
CDR3nt: TGTGCCAGCAGCCCCATAGCGGGGTTTAGCACAGATACGCAGTATTTT
CDR3aa: CASSPIAGFSTDTQYF

d_gene: TRBD1
abundance: -
v_gene: TRBV6-6
j_gene: TRBJ1-1
CDR3nt: TGTGCCAGCAGTTACTCCGGCAGGGGGGGCACTGAAGCTTTCTTT
CDR3aa: CASSYSGRGGTEAFF

d_gene: -
abundance: few
v_gene: TRBV14
j_gene: TRBJ1-5
CDR3nt: TGTGCCAGCAGCGCCACCGGGGGTGGCAATCAGCCCCAGCATTTT
CDR3aa: CASSATGGGNQPQHF

d_gene: -
abundance: -
v_gene: TRBV5-4
j_gene: TRBJ1-2
CDR3nt: TGTGCCAGCAGCTTCCCCCTCGGGGGCGGCTACACCTTC
CDR3aa: CASSFPLGGGYTF

d_gene: -
abundance: -
v_gene: TRBV15
j_gene: TRBJ2-3
CDR3nt: TGTGCCACCAGCAGGCAACCTTTGAGCACAGATACGCAGTATTTT
CDR3aa: CATSRQPLSTDTQYF

d_gene: TRBD1
abundance: -
v_gene: TRBV7-3
j_gene: TRBJ1-6
CDR3nt: TGTGCCAGCAGCTGGACAGGGTTGAGGAATTCACCCCTCCACTTT
CDR3aa: CASSWTGLRNSPLHF

d_gene: -
abundance: -
v_gene: TRBV2
j_gene: TRBJ2-7
CDR3nt: TGTGCCAGCAGTGACGTTCTAGCAGGGCTCCACGAGCAGTACTTC
CDR3aa: CASSDVLAGLHEQYF

d_gene: TRBD1
abundance: -
v_gene: TRBV5-4
j_gene: TRBJ1-2
CDR3nt: TGTGCCAGCAGTTCCGGACAGGGCGGAAACTATGGCTACACCTTC
CDR3aa: CASSSGQGGNYGYTF

d_gene: TRBD2
abundance: -
v_gene: TRBV5-1
j_gene: TRBJ2-3
CDR3nt: TGCGCCAGCAGCTCCAGACTAGCGGGGGGCCTCACAGATACGCAGTATTTT
CDR3aa: CASSSRLAGGLTDTQYF

d_gene: TRBD1
abundance: once
v_gene: TRBV10-3
j_gene: TRBJ1-1
CDR3nt: TGTGCCATCAGCTCGACAGGGCCCTATGAAGCTTTCTTT
CDR3aa: CAISSTGPYEAFF

d_gene: -
abundance: -
v_gene: TRBV7-2
j_gene: TRBJ1-2
CDR3nt: TGTGCCAGCAGCTTAACAGCTACTAACTATGGCTACACCTTC
CDR3aa: CASSLTATNYGYTF

d_gene: TRBD1
abundance: -
v_gene: TRBV7-2
j_gene: TRBJ2-5
CDR3nt: TGTGCCAGCAGCCTGGACAGGGGCCAGGAGACCCAGTACTTC
CDR3aa: CASSLDRGQETQYF

d_gene: -
abundance: -
v_gene: TRBV7-2
j_gene: TRBJ2-5
CDR3nt: TGTGCCAGCAGCTTAGTACAGGGAGAGACCCAGTACTTC
CDR3aa: CASSLVQGETQYF